Detailed here is one T cell receptor (beta chain). Its antigen remains unidentified. Per the germline V gene, CDR1 is SGHNT and CDR2 is YYREEE (reference sequence). Germline trimming cut 0 bases from V and 4 bases from J; bases unmatched to any gene: 9. This CDR3 contains 17 residues. The record originates from a study of CD8 T cells in Susac syndrome. Study overall: Patients with Susac syndrome were therapy-naive, treated with corticosteroids, or treated with intravenous immunoglobulin alone when blood was collected.

Broader study findings: Susac-specific public clones were found in both the total CD8+ and the CD8+ TEMRA repertoires, with approximately 16 in the former and several in the latter.

It was with random hexamers that 0.5 to 1 ug RNA was reverse transcribed. TCRdb reprocessed the immunoSEQ multiplex PCR reads via MiXCR and lists one record per CDR3 protein. The sample lists approximately 74,000 distinct CDR3 sequences; 94% were seen once. The rearrangement joins TRBV5-4 to TRBJ2-2; 7 bases match TRBD2. This sequence was found in a human donor with Susac syndrome. The sequenced material came from CD8+ T cells from PBMCs. The CDR3 is CASSLGVSGGPTGELFF. The CDR3 DNA follows: TGTGCCAGCAGCTTGGGCGTGTCGGGGGGACCCACCGGGGAGCTGTTTTTT. The entire variable domain, with the rest obtained from reference TRBV5-4 and TRBJ2-2, is as follows: ETGVTQSPTHLIKTRGQQVTLRCSSQSGHNTVSWYQQALGQGPQFIFQYYREEENGRGNFPPRFSGLQFPNYSSELNVNALELDDSALYLCASSLGVSGGPTGELFFGEGSRLTVL.